One and the same sample provided the 15 T cell receptor beta chains below, sequenced in a study of vaccination and CD4 T cells after COVID-19. Treatment defined: approximately 10-day PBMC culture with coronavirus spike peptide pools or control peptides (ViraFEST assay). The antigens these receptors bind are not known. Cultured CD4+ T cells had their DNA profiled by the Oncomine TCR Beta short-read assay. MiXCR, applied by TCRdb to the PCR reads, yields one record per CDR3 protein. The repertoire holds 13,000 or so distinct CDR3 sequences, with 25% to 30% as singletons. The sequences come from CD4+ T cells from blood, cultured in vitro, collected before SARS-CoV-2 vaccination. The receptors originated from a human donor who received a COVID-19 vaccine.

This clonotype was counted only a few times. The chain joins TRBV7-6 to TRBJ2-2, with 7 nucleotides matching TRBD2. V trimming: 2 bases; J trimming: 3 bases; junction bases outside the gene matches: 18. The CDR3 has 20 residues. CDR1 and CDR2 from the germline V gene are SGHVS and FNYEAQ. The CDR3 here is CASSLFSGPLGGGDTGELFF. The CDR3 nucleotides read TGTGCCAGCAGCTTATTTAGCGGGCCCCTTGGCGGGGGTGACACCGGGGAGCTGTTTTTT. The full variable domain, rest sourced from reference TRBV7-6 and TRBJ2-2, is GAGVSQSPRYKVTKRGQDVALRCDPISGHVSLYWYRQALGQGPEFLTYFNYEAQQDKSGLPNDRFSAERPEGSISTLTIQRTEQRDSAMYRCASSLFSGPLGGGDTGELFFGEGSRLTVL.

This CDR3 reads CAISEPVGGTSSPLHF. In DNA form, the CDR3 reads TGTGCCATCAGTGAGCCGGTTGGGGGTACGAGCTCACCCCTCCACTTT. The rearrangement links TRBV10-3 to TRBJ1-6; D might be TRBD1 (5 bases). Trimming left V 2 bases short and J 10 bases short, with 18 bases between. The CDR3 spans 16 residues. Germline V gene sequence: CDR1 ENHRY, CDR2 SYGVKD.

The chain combines TRBV12-3 or TRBV12-4 with TRBJ1-1, with TRBD1 matching 11 bases. Germline trimming cut 7 bases from V and 7 bases from J; bases unmatched to any gene: 11. This CDR3 has 15 amino acids. The CDR3 reads CASTPRTGGWSEAFF. DNA for the CDR3: TGTGCCAGCACCCCCCGGACAGGGGGCTGGAGTGAAGCTTTCTTT.

The chain joins TRBV12-3 or TRBV12-4 to TRBJ2-1, with 9 positions matching TRBD2. This CDR3 contains 14 residues. Unmatched junction bases numbered 13, after V lost 7 bases and J lost 12 bases. The CDR3 loop is CASTSGTSNYGQFF. Written as DNA, the CDR3 is TGTGCCAGCACCTCCGGGACTAGCAACTATGGGCAGTTCTTC.

This clonotype is medium-sized in the sample. The rearrangement uses TRBV21-1 and TRBJ1-2; whether TRBD1, the table's D call, matches the DNA was not checked. TRBV21-1 is listed as a pseudogene. CDR3 length: 15 amino acids. DNA of the CDR3: TGTGCCAGCAGAACGGCAGACAGACTCGACTATGGCTACACCTTC. Translating gives CASRTADRLDYGYTF.

The table lists this clonotype with a few counts. This chain joins TRBV7-9 and TRBJ1-2; possibly TRBD1 for D (6 bases). Germline CDR1 and CDR2: SEHNR and FQNEAQ (reference sequence). The CDR3 totals 16 residues. Trimming removed 0 bases at V and 7 bases at J, with 18 bases between. DNA for the CDR3: TGTGCCAGCAGCTTAGCGGGTTCGGGCAGGGGAACTGGCTACACCTTC. The encoded protein is CASSLAGSGRGTGYTF.

This clonotype was counted a few times. The rearrangement uses TRBV27 and TRBJ2-1, with TRBD1 as a possible D gene (6 bases). Trimming removed 7 bases at V and 0 bases at J, with 13 bases between. This CDR3 is built from 15 residues. The germline CDR1 and CDR2 sequences are MNHEY and SMNVEV (reference sequence). The CDR3 DNA reads TGTGCCAGCAAGCTTGACAGGAGCTCCTACAATGAGCAGTTCTTC. Its protein is CASKLDRSSYNEQFF.

There are a few counts of this clonotype. This sequence joins TRBV10-2 and TRBJ2-3, with D hard to call. This CDR3 contains 13 residues. Germline values: CDR1 WSHSY, CDR2 SAAADI. The V end was cut by 4 bases, the J end by 0 bases, with 5 bases between. CDR3 sequence reads: CASSGPSTDTQYF. In DNA, the CDR3 is TGCGCCAGCAGTGGACCGAGCACAGATACGCAGTATTTT.

Only a few counts were recorded for this clonotype. The chain links TRBV6-1 to TRBJ1-1, with 8 nucleotides matching TRBD1. In germline, CDR1 is MNHNS, CDR2 SASEGT. The V and J ends lost 8 bases and 6 bases, in that order; junction bases with no gene match: 8. This CDR3 comprises 13 residues. This chain's CDR3 is CASRTGQGAEAFF. CDR3 DNA: TGTGCCAGCCGAACCGGACAGGGAGCTGAAGCTTTCTTT.

This clonotype occurred once. The V call is TRBV5-1, the J call TRBJ2-3; 8 nucleotides match TRBD2. Germline V gene lookup returns CDR1 SGHRS and CDR2 YFSETQ. V shed 1 base and J 4 bases; nucleotides not matched to a gene: 14. The CDR3 consists of 18 residues. CDR3 in amino acids: CASSLTVGDGGAADTQYF. CDR3 DNA: TGCGCCAGCAGCTTGACGGTTGGTGACGGGGGGGCCGCAGATACGCAGTATTTT.

The rearrangement joins TRBV14 to TRBJ2-7; 8 bases agree with TRBD1. CDR1 SGHDN and CDR2 FVKESK come from the germline V gene. Trimming took 4 bases from V and 7 from J; bases not matched to a gene: 9. The CDR3 runs 14 residues. CDR3 region: CASSRQGIPSEQYF. CDR3 nucleotide sequence: TGTGCCAGCAGCCGACAGGGGATACCTTCGGAGCAGTACTTC.

By sample share, this clonotype is medium-sized. The chain combines TRBV20-1 with TRBJ1-5; 10 positions match TRBD1. CDR3 length: 13 amino acids. Germline V lookup: CDR1 DFQATT, CDR2 SNEGSKA (reference sequence). The J segment lost 6 bases and the V segment lost 3 bases, leaving 2 bases of the junction unmatched. Here the CDR3 DNA reads TGCAGTGCTAGGGGACAGGGGCCTCAGCCCCAGCATTTT. This codes for CSARGQGPQPQHF.

V and J are TRBV24-1 and TRBJ2-7; 11 bases are a match to TRBD2. This CDR3 region has 15 residues. In germline, CDR1 is KGHDR, CDR2 SFDVKD. Trimming removed 5 bases from V and 3 bases from J; junction bases left unmatched: 5. In DNA, the CDR3 is TGTGCCACCAGTGTAACTAGCGGGGGCCACTACGAGCAGTACTTC. Amino acid sequence: CATSVTSGGHYEQYF.

This clonotype was detected only a few times. This sequence joins TRBV9 and TRBJ1-2; D might be TRBD1 (5 bases). The ends were cut back, 4 bases at V and 6 bases at J, with 25 bases in the middle. CDR1 is SGDLS and CDR2 is YYNGEE in the germline V gene. The CDR3 covers 17 residues. CDR3 residues: CASSPEGGGYGRNGYTF. In DNA, the CDR3 is TGTGCCAGCAGCCCCGAGGGCGGGGGTTACGGTAGGAATGGCTACACCTTC.

This clonotype was seen only a few times. The chain combines TRBV5-4 with TRBJ1-2, with D possibly TRBD1 on 5 matching bases. The CDR3 consists of 14 residues. V shed 5 bases and J shed 4 bases, with 15 bases lying between them. Germline V gene data show CDR1 as SGHNT and CDR2 as YYREEE (reference sequence). CDR3 region: CASSREGRVYGYTF. CDR3 coding DNA: TGTGCCAGCAGTCGGGAAGGCAGGGTCTATGGCTACACCTTC.